This TCR beta chain was retrieved from a study of blood T cell repertoires in COVID-19. The junction had 5 bases not matched to a gene; V was cut back by 6 bases and J by 4 bases. Per germline, CDR1 ENHRY and CDR2 SYGVKD. The CDR3 loop spans 14 amino acids. Produced via immunoSEQ multiplex PCR; TCRdb's table is partial and in-frame only. The table has 150,000 to 180,000 clones, roughly nine tenths seen once. The sample was peripheral blood. The rearrangement links TRBV10-3 to TRBJ1-5, with TRBD1 matching over 8 bases. This TCR came from a man aged 45-60 years with acute or convalescent COVID-19. The CDR3 loop is CAISQGAGNQPQHF. CDR3 coding DNA: TGTGCCATCAGCCAGGGGGCGGGAAATCAGCCCCAGCATTTT.